The 10 T cell receptor beta chains reported below all come from one sample, sequenced in a study of response to subunit inactivated influenza vaccine. TCRdb used MiXCR to reprocess the RT-PCR reads, holding one entry per CDR3 protein. The sample has 500,000 to 600,000 distinct CDR3 sequences, 10% to 15% seen once. This material consisted of PBMCs from blood, taken on the day of vaccination. Receptors were obtained from a man aged 45-65 years who received an inactivated influenza vaccine.

The table lists this clonotype with a few counts. The chain uses TRBV6-2 or TRBV6-3 and TRBJ2-7; possible D gene TRBD2, 7 bases. V gave up 11 bases and J gave up 2 bases, with 16 bases separating them. CDR1 and CDR2 from the germline V gene are MNHEY and SVGEGT. This CDR3 is 13 amino acids long. The DNA for the CDR3 is TGTGCCGTAGGGGAGGGGGTACCCTACGAGCAGTACTTC. Protein sequence: CAVGEGVPYEQYF.

The table lists this clonotype with a few counts. The genes are TRBV4-3 and TRBJ1-1, with D uncertain. V lost 1 base and J 5 bases, leaving 8 bases between the germline ends. Germline CDR1 reads LGHNA; CDR2 reads YSLEER. The CDR3 is 13 amino acids. The CDR3 nucleotides are TGCGCCAGCAGCCAAGGTACGCGAACTGAAGCTTTCTTT. Translated, it gives CASSQGTRTEAFF.

V gene TRBV6-2 or TRBV6-3 combines with J gene TRBJ1-1, with 9 bases lining up with TRBD1. The CDR3 extends over 16 amino acids. The J segment lost 2 bases and the V segment lost 4 bases, leaving 8 bases of the junction unmatched. The germline V gene encodes CDR1 MNHEY and CDR2 SVGEGT. CDR3 in DNA: TGTGCCAGCAGTTTTATCCCGGGACAGGGTAACACTGAAGCTTTCTTT. Translation: CASSFIPGQGNTEAFF.

This clonotype was detected a few times. V is TRBV6-1 and J is TRBJ1-6; D perhaps matches TRBD1 (5 bases). V was shortened by 7 bases and J by 7 bases, with 17 bases between the two germline ends. The CDR3 length is 15 residues. Germline V gene data show CDR1 as MNHNS and CDR2 as SASEGT. The CDR3 loop is CASMSGPEGNSPLHF. The CDR3 DNA sequence: TGTGCCAGCATGTCCGGACCGGAGGGGAATTCACCCCTCCACTTT.

The chain has TRBV14 and TRBJ1-2; maybe TRBD1 (5 bases). The germline V gene has CDR1 SGHDN and CDR2 FVKESK. The germline V and J ends were trimmed by 3 bases and 8 bases, with 13 bases remaining between them. The length of the CDR3 is 13 residues. For the CDR3, the DNA is TGTGCCAGCAGCCAGAAAGGGGTGCGCGGCTACACCTTC. The encoded protein is CASSQKGVRGYTF. The full variable domain, in which reference TRBV14 and TRBJ1-2 provide the parts outside the CDR3, is EAGVTQFPSHSVIEKGQTVTLRCDPISGHDNLYWYRRVMGKEIKFLLHFVKESKQDESGMPNNRFLAERTGGTYSTLKVQPAELEDSGVYFCASSQKGVRGYTFGSGTRLTVV.

The CDR3 sequence: CAISELAGENIQYF. CDR3 coding DNA: TGTGCCATCAGTGAACTGGCGGGAGAGAACATTCAGTACTTC. The chain recombines TRBV10-3 with TRBJ2-4; 7 bases align to TRBD2. Germline CDR1 is ENHRY and CDR2 is SYGVKD. V shed 3 bases and J 7 bases; nucleotides not matched to a gene: 6. CDR3 length equals 14 residues.

At least ten counts were recorded for this clonotype. The chain couples TRBV29-1 to TRBJ2-7; 7 bases are a match to TRBD2. V dropped 3 bases and J dropped 3; count of bases not matched to a gene: 5. The CDR3 spans 13 residues. The V gene's germline CDR1 is SQVTM and CDR2 ANQGSEA. The CDR3 region is CSVEGGTDYEQYF. CDR3 sequence (DNA): TGCAGCGTTGAGGGGGGGACCGACTACGAGCAGTACTTC.

The table lists this clonotype with a few counts. This sequence joins TRBV11-2 and TRBJ2-1, with D possibly TRBD1 on 5 matching bases. The V gene lost 3 bases and the J gene lost 2 bases, with 11 bases spanning the gap. The germline V gene has CDR1 SGHAT and CDR2 FQNNGV. The CDR3 runs to 15 residues. The CDR3 loop reads CASSFSQGTYNEQFF. In DNA form, the CDR3 reads TGTGCCAGCAGCTTTAGTCAGGGAACCTACAATGAGCAGTTCTTC. Variable domain in full (rest from reference TRBV11-2 and TRBJ2-1): EAGVAQSPRYKIIEKRQSVAFWCNPISGHATLYWYQQILGQGPKLLIQFQNNGVVDDSQLPKDRFSAERLKGVDSTLKIQPAKLEDSAVYLCASSFSQGTYNEQFFGPGTRLTVL.

This clonotype was seen a few times. CDR3 in amino acids: CASSLQEHTEAFF. The CDR3 DNA sequence: TGTGCCAGCAGCTTACAGGAACACACTGAAGCTTTCTTT. This chain links TRBV11-2 with TRBJ1-1; the D is unclear. CDR1 and CDR2 (germline): SGHAT, FQNNGV. The CDR3 spans 13 residues. Trimming pared 2 bases from V and 3 bases from J, leaving 7 bases between.

This clonotype showed up just a few times. The CDR3 reads CSAPPGETQYF. The CDR3 nucleotides read TGCAGTGCCCCCCCGGGGGAGACCCAGTACTTC. V usage is TRBV20-1 and J usage is TRBJ2-5; tentatively, D is TRBD2 (5 bases). V dropped 6 bases and J dropped 5 bases, with 10 bases sitting between them. This CDR3 contains 11 residues. Per germline, CDR1 DFQATT and CDR2 SNEGSKA (reference sequence).